Below, one T cell receptor beta chain is given with its context. The target of this receptor is not known. This entry is derived from a study of synovial regulatory T cells in juvenile arthritis (dated by TCRdb to the mid-2010s). In the study overall: Among sequenced patients, three were therapy-naive, one received methotrexate plus infliximab, about six received methotrexate, and one had no treatment information. Using matched patient samples, the researchers compared TCRbeta CDR3 repertoires across three groups: blood iaTreg cells, other blood Treg cells and synovial fluid Treg cells. Effector T cell subsets were also sequenced in this cohort for comparisons, but the Treg dataset alone covers only blood and synovial fluid Treg cells. TCR repertoire comparisons included Treg and Teff subsets from more than nine JIA patients with active disease. Overall study outcomes, separate from this receptor: iaTreg TCR repertoires were found to be largely private across patients and to partially overlap with synovial Teff and blood CPL repertoires. Compared with other blood Treg cells, blood iaTreg cells had lower TCR diversity, a finding consistent with antigen-driven expansion. Synovial Treg cells shared more CDR3 sequences with iaTreg cells than with other blood Treg cells; Chao-Jaccard similarity confirmed closer relation.

Receptors were amplified or captured by the immunoSEQ multiplex PCR assay. TCRbeta CDR3 sequencing was performed by Adaptive Biotechnologies. Under the source paper's analysis protocol: Repertoire similarity used the Chao-modified Jaccard index and median clonotype overlap from 200 random subsamples at equal sample size. The similarity analyses were run on either productive nucleotide sequences or amino acid sequences translated in silico. To compare repertoires, the researchers applied hierarchical clustering with single linkage as well as t-SNE, based on Chao-modified Jaccard distances. Repertoire diversity was quantified with the Renyi index, after sample size normalisation, across a range of alpha values. Here the immuneACCESS table is served through TCRdb, limited to in-frame sequences with V and J called. Missing clones are a known gap in these copies; in checked studies unresolved V genes cover under half, and the rest lacks a known reason. V and J calls and clone size are those listed in that table; D and trimming were worked out from the DNA. For this sample, the table gives roughly 9,900 clones. The top ten constitute approximately 0.73% of the sample.

The CDR3 goes from the cysteine to the phenylalanine over 15 residues. No coding sequence is recorded. From a lookup of the germline V gene (reference sequence), CDR1 and CDR2 are MNHNY and SVGAGI. TCR repertoire donors were some 11 juvenile idiopathic arthritis patients with active disease who had not reached inactive disease, 3 polyarticular and 8 oligoarticular. A median age of approximately 10 years (range 2.4-22.9) and a median disease duration of around seven years (range 0.2-19.1) were recorded for the TCR-sequenced patients. Samples for TCR repertoire analysis came from two centres in Italy. Peripheral blood mononuclear cells were separated using a Histopaque-1077 density gradient and frozen in around 90% FCS with 10% DMSO.

Sequenced: Treg cells from blood. The cell subset or site label of this sample denotes: remaining (HLA-DR-negative) circulating blood Treg cells. The clonotype comes from a donor aged 2-29 years with juvenile idiopathic arthritis. The chain is made from TRBV6-6 and TRBJ2-3; TCRdb lists TRBD2, though no DNA is available to test this call. The CDR3 is CASSQLAGSTDTQYF.